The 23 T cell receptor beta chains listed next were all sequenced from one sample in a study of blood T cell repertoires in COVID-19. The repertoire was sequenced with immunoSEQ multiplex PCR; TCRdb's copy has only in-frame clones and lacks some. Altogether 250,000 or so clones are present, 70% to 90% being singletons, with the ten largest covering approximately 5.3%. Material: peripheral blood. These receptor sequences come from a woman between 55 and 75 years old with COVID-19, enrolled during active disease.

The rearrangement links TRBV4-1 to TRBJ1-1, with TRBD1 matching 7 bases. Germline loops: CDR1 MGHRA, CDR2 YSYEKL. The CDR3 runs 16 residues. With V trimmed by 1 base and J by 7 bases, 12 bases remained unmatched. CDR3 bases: TGCGCCAGCAGCCAAGGTAGGGGCAGGGGGTTGTATGAAGCTTTCTTT. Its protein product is CASSQGRGRGLYEAFF.

The CDR3 spells CASSLGQGRESEAFF. The CDR3 nucleotides are TGTGCCAGCAGCTTAGGGCAGGGGCGTGAGTCTGAAGCTTTCTTT. This chain joins TRBV11-3 and TRBJ1-1; D may be TRBD1 (6 bases). V lost 1 base and J lost 6, with 15 bases in between. Germline CDR1 and CDR2: SGHNT and YENEEA. CDR3 size: 15 residues.

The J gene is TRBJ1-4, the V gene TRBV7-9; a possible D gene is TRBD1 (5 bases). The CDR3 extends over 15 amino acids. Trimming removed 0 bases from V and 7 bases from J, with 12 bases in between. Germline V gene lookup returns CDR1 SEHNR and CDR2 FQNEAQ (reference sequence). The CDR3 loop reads CASSLAQGVGEKLFF. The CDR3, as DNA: TGTGCCAGCAGCTTAGCCCAGGGTGTTGGTGAAAAACTGTTTTTT.

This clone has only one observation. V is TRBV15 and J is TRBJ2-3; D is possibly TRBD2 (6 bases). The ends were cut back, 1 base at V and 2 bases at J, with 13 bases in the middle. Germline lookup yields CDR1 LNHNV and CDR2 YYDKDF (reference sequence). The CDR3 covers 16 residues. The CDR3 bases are TGTGCCACCAGCAGAGCCTCGGGAGCGGCCACAGATACGCAGTATTTT. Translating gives CATSRASGAATDTQYF.

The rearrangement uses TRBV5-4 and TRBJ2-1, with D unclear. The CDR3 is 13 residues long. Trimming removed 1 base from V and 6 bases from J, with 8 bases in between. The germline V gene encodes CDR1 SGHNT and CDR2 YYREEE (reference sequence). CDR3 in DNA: TGTGCCAGCAGCTTGATCGGTGTCAATGAGCAGTTCTTC. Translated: CASSLIGVNEQFF.

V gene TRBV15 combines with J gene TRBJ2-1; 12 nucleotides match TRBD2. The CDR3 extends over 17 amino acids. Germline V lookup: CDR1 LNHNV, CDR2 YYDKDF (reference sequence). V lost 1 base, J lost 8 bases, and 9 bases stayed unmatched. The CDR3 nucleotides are TGTGCCACCAGCAGAGGACAGGGGGGACTAGCGGGTCATGAGCAGTTCTTC. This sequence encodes CATSRGQGGLAGHEQFF.

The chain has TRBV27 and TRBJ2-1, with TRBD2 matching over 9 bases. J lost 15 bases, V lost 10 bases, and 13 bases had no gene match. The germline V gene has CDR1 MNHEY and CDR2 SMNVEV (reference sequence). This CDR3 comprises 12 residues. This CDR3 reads CATIVSGSSMFF. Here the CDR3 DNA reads TGTGCCACCATCGTTAGCGGGAGTTCTATGTTCTTC.

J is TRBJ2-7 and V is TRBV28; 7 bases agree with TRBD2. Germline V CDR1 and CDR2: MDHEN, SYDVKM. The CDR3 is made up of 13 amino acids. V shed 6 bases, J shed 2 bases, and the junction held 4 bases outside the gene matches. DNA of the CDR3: TGTGCCAGCAGAAAAAGCGGGGCCTACGAGCAGTACTTC. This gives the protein CASRKSGAYEQYF.

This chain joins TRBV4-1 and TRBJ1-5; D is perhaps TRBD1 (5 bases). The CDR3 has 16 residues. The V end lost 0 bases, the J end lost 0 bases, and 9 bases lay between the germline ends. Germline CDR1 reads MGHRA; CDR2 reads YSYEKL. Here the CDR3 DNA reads TGCGCCAGCAGCCAAGAAGGGCAGGGTAGCAATCAGCCCCAGCATTTT. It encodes CASSQEGQGSNQPQHF.

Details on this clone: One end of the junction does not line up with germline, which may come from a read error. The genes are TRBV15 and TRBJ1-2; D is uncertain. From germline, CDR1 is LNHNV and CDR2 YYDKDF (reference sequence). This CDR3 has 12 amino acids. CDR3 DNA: TGTGCCACCAGCAGAGATGTGGGCCGGCGGGCCTTC. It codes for CATSRDVGRRAF.

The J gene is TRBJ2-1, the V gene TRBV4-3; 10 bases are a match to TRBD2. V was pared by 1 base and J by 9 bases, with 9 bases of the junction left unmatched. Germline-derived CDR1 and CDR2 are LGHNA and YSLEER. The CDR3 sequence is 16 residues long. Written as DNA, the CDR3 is TGCGCCAGCAGCCAAGGCCCCCAACTAGCGGGAATTGAGCAGTTCTTC. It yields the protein CASSQGPQLAGIEQFF.

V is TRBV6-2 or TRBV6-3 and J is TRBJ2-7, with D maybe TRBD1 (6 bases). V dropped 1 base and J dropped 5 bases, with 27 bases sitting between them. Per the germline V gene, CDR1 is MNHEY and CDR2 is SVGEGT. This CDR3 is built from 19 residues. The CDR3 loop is CASSYWIETGSRGSHEQYF. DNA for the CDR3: TGTGCCAGCAGTTACTGGATAGAAACGGGTAGCAGGGGATCCCACGAGCAGTACTTC.

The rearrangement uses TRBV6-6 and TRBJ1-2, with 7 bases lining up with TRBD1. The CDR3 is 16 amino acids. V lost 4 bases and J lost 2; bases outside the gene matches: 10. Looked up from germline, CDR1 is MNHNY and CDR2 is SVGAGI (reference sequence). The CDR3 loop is CASSWDGTAFNYGYTF. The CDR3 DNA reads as TGTGCCAGCAGTTGGGATGGGACAGCCTTCAACTATGGCTACACCTTC.

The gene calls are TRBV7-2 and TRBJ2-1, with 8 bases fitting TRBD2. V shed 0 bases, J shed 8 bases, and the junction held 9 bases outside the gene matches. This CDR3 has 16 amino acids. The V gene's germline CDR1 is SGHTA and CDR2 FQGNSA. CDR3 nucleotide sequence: TGTGCCAGCAGCTTAGCGCGGGCGGGAGGTAGGTATGAGCAGTTCTTC. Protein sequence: CASSLARAGGRYEQFF.

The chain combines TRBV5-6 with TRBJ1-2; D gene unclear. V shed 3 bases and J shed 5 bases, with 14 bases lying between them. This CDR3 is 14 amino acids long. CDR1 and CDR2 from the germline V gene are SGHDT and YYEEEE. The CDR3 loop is CASSSRSEGYGYTF. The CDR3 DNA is TGTGCCAGCAGCTCGAGGTCGGAGGGATATGGCTACACCTTC.

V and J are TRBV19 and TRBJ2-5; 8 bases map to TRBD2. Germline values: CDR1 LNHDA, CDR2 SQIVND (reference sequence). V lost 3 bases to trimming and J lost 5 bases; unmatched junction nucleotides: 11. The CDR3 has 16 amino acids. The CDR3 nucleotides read TGTGCCAGTAGTATGTATGGTGGTAGCGGGATCGAGACCCAGTACTTC. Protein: CASSMYGGSGIETQYF.

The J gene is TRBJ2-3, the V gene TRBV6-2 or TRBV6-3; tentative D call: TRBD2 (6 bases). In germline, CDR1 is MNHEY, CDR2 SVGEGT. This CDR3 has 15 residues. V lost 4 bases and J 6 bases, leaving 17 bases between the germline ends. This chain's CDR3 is CASSSGSGVWDTQYF. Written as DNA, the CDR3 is TGTGCCAGCAGTTCTGGTAGCGGTGTGTGGGATACGCAGTATTTT.

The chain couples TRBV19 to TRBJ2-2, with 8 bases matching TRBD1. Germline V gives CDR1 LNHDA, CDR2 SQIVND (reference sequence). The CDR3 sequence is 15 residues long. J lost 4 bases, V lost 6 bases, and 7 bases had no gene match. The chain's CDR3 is CASSLGTGRTGELFF. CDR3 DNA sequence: TGTGCCAGTAGCCTGGGGACAGGCCGCACCGGGGAGCTGTTTTTT.

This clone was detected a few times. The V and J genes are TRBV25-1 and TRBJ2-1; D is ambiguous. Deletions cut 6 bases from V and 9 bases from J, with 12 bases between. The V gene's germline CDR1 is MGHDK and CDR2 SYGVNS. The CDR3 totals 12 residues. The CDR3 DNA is TGTGCCAGCAGCACAGTGTACGGTGAGCAGTTCTTC. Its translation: CASSTVYGEQFF.

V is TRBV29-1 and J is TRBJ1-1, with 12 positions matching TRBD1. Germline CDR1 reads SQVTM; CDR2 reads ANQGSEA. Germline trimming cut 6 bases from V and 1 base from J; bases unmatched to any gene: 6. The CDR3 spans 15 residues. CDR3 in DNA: TGCAGCGTCGCCGGGACAGGGGGCTGGAACACTGAAGCTTTCTTT. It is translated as CSVAGTGGWNTEAFF.

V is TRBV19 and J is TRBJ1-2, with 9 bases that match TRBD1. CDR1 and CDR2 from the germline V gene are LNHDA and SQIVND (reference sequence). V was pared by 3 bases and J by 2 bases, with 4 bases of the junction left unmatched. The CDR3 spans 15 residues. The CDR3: CASSIPGTGNYGYTF. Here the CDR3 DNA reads TGTGCCAGTAGTATTCCCGGGACAGGGAACTATGGCTACACCTTC.

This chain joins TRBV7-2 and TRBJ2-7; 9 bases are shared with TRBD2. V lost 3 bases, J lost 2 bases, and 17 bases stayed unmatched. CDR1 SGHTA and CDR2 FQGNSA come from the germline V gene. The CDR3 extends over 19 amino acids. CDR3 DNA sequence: TGTGCCAGCAGCTTCGGAGGGGGTAGCGGGAGACATTCTACCTACGAGCAGTACTTC. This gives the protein CASSFGGGSGRHSTYEQYF.

The DNA for the CDR3 is TGTGCCAGCAGACCCCAGGAGGCGAACACTGAAGCTTTCTTT. It specifies CASRPQEANTEAFF. The chain recombines TRBV6-6 with TRBJ1-1; no definite D call. Between the trimmed V and J ends, which lost 6 bases and 1 base, there was a span of 12 bases. This CDR3 spans 14 amino acids. Per the germline V gene, CDR1 is MNHNY and CDR2 is SVGAGI (reference sequence).